Given below is one T cell receptor (beta chain) in context. This clonotype occurred a few times. Its binding antigen is unknown. Base qualities are missing; no much larger clone stands one base away. The CDR3, cysteine through phenylalanine, is 13 amino acids long. CDR3 DNA is the only sequence kept; it has 39 bases, read in frame from the first base. The germline V gene supplies CDR1 WSHSY and CDR2 SAAADI. V is cut by 5 bases and J by 6 bases, and the space between the germline ends is 12 bases. The data are from a study of human T cells and chemical hapten exposure (dated by TCRdb to the early 2020s). Study-level background: For sensitization, 2% DPC in acetone was applied to a 2 cm by 2 cm area of upper inner arm skin. Throughout the approximately 25-week study period, patients were also given weekly therapeutic DPC doses on the scalp. Patch tests used Finn chambers with 0.01% DPC on the upper back, scored after 6 days by International Contact Dermatitis Research Group standards. The mostly female patient cohort included alopecia areata with under or over 50% scalp involvement, alopecia totalis and alopecia universalis. Libraries were pooled for sequencing, and per-sample TCR yields varied mainly because of small differences in library volumes within the pool. This study followed changes in the peripheral blood TCR repertoire in vivo during primary and secondary sensitization of alopecia patients to the hapten diphenylcyclopropenone (DPC). Blood was sampled from patients pre-sensitization (week 0) and at 2, 6 and about 24 weeks after DPC sensitization. Around 29 alopecia patients provided blood for TCR sequencing at one to four time points (pre-sensitization, 2, 6 and 24 weeks).

The library relied on RACE. TCRdb lists the instrument as NextSeq 500. During library preparation, unique molecular identifiers were attached to individual cDNA molecules so that TCRs could be counted in a quantitative, reproducible way. From each blood RNA sample, both TCR alpha and TCR beta chains were sequenced. Processing in the source paper ran as follows. Samples had a median of roughly 98,000 TCRs, with a range from 23,224 to 690,600. The Decombinator software suite was used to annotate the V, J and CDR3 of the TCR reads. For PS versus PT1 abundance plots, all samples were subsampled to the same number of TCRs (28,000). TCRs were defined as expanded if absent before sensitization and observed at least eight times at the 2-week time point. TCRdb reprocessed the public reads (quality trimming at Q25 with fastp, clone calling with MiXCR) and kept in-frame beta chains. Each record represents a unique CDR3 protein, reported with the most common genes and DNA among its rows. TCRdb's processing, not the authors' own work, is the source of the V and J calls. Recorded for this sample are 380,000 or so distinct CDR3 sequences; approximately 5% of them occurred a single time. The ten largest clones add up to approximately 2.1% of the sample.

Study-level results and caveats: After repeated subsampling, the strength of the expansion versus patch-test correlation and the threshold at which it became significant changed. Significantly more large CDR3 similarity clusters were formed by expanded TCRs than by pre-sensitization or healthy control sets, consistent with antigen-driven responses. No change with DPC sensitization was found in the number of TCRs above 1 in 1000 frequency, and no evidence of global repertoire structure alterations was found. Patch test score was positively correlated with the number of PT1 expanded TCRs, with significance at thresholds 8, 16 and 32 but not at 4. Because every patient had alopecia, a presumed autoimmune disease, the patients' immune response might differ from that of healthy individuals.

The intended sense of this specimen's time point label: patch test 1, 2 weeks after DPC sensitization. Interpreted using the paper, the treatment or condition label stands for: therapeutic diphenylcyclopropenone sensitization with weekly scalp DPC. Blood at each patch-test visit was drawn before the patch test was applied. To be eligible, patients had to be aged 18 to 70, diagnosed with alopecia and judged suitable for DPC therapy, while pregnant patients were excluded. Total RNA was isolated from unfractionated whole blood collected in Tempus Blood RNA tubes. Sequencing was performed on whole blood, taken in connection with sensitization to the hapten diphenylcyclopropenone (DPC). This receptor was identified in a woman between 45 and 65 years old with alopecia areata. Some clones in this sample may be carry-over from other donors' samples. The rearrangement combines TRBV10-2 with TRBJ2-3; the D segment is perhaps TRBD1 or TRBD2, each sharing 5 matched bases. The CDR3 protein: CASSFIGADTQYF. The DNA sequence is given as TGCGCCAGCAGTTTCATCGGGGCGGATACGCAGTATTTT.